This passage covers 27 T cell receptor beta chains from one sample sequenced in a study of control samples from healthy donors and cancer patients. The repertoire was sequenced with immunoSEQ multiplex PCR; TCRdb's copy has only in-frame clones and lacks some. The sample includes approximately 12,000 clones, approximately 93% seen only once; the top ten take roughly a quarter. Specimen: PBMCs. These receptors were taken from a man in his 70s with head and neck cancer.

The V gene is TRBV3-1 (or the pseudogene TRBV3-2), the J gene TRBJ2-1; the D call may be TRBD1 or TRBD2 (5 bases each). CDR3 size: 13 residues. V lost 3 bases and J 2 bases, leaving 5 bases between the germline ends. Germline values: CDR1 LGHDT, CDR2 YNNKEL (reference sequence). CDR3 bases: TGTGCCAGCAGCCAGGGGGCCTACAATGAGCAGTTCTTC. This translates into CASSQGAYNEQFF.

The genes are TRBV9 and TRBJ2-5; 8 bases map to TRBD2. Germline V gene data show CDR1 as SGDLS and CDR2 as YYNGEE. The CDR3 length is 13 residues. With V trimmed by 3 bases and J by 5 bases, 3 bases remained unmatched. The CDR3 loop is CASSGTSRETQYF. CDR3 nucleotides: TGTGCCAGCAGCGGGACTAGCCGGGAGACCCAGTACTTC.

The rearrangement links TRBV11-2 to TRBJ2-7; tentative D call: TRBD1 (6 bases). The V end was cut by 6 bases, the J end by 3 bases, with 18 bases between. CDR1 and CDR2 from the germline V gene are SGHAT and FQNNGV. The CDR3 extends over 15 amino acids. The CDR3 DNA reads TGTGCCAGCAGTTCTCACCGGGACAAGTACTACGAGCAGTACTTC. This translates into CASSSHRDKYYEQYF.

The chain has TRBV7-2 and TRBJ1-4, with D unclear. V was trimmed by 1 base and J by 7 bases, leaving 10 bases between them. The V gene's germline CDR1 is SGHTA and CDR2 FQGNSA. This CDR3 spans 14 amino acids. The CDR3 region is CASSLGGYSEKLFF. The CDR3 coding sequence is TGTGCCAGCAGCTTAGGCGGATACAGTGAAAAACTGTTTTTT.

Written as DNA, the CDR3 is TGTGCCAGCAGCCCGCAGGGGGATGTGTCCAAAAACATTCAGTACTTC. The encoded protein is CASSPQGDVSKNIQYF. The chain carries TRBV3-1 (or the pseudogene TRBV3-2) and TRBJ2-4; 7 nucleotides line up with TRBD1. Germline V gives CDR1 LGHDT, CDR2 YNNKEL (reference sequence). V shed 4 bases and J 2 bases; nucleotides not matched to a gene: 8. CDR3 length: 16 amino acids.

The rearrangement links TRBV6-5 to TRBJ1-2, with TRBD1 identical over 9 bases. The CDR3 sequence is 15 residues long. V lost 2 bases to trimming and J lost 7 bases; unmatched junction nucleotides: 8. Germline V gene lookup returns CDR1 MNHEY and CDR2 SVGAGI. The CDR3 DNA follows: TGTGCCAGCAGTTACGGGGACAGGGTGGGAGGTGGCTACACCTTC. Translating gives CASSYGDRVGGGYTF.

The chain carries TRBV12-5 and TRBJ2-1; D unresolved. This CDR3 comprises 14 residues. Germline CDR1 is LGHNT and CDR2 is FRNRAP. V was cut by 6 bases and J by 0 bases, with 9 bases left in between. CDR3 in amino acids: CASGPTDSYNEQFF. For the CDR3, the DNA is TGTGCTAGTGGCCCAACTGACTCCTACAATGAGCAGTTCTTC.

As DNA, the CDR3 is TGCGCCAGCAGAAGGTCCGGGACAGGGGGATCGAGCTCCTACAATGAGCAGTTCTTC. As protein: CASRRSGTGGSSSYNEQFF. The rearrangement links TRBV10-2 to TRBJ2-1; 11 bases fit TRBD1. The J segment lost 0 bases and the V segment lost 6 bases, leaving 13 bases of the junction unmatched. Germline V CDR1 and CDR2: WSHSY, SAAADI. The CDR3 spans 19 residues.

This sequence joins TRBV13 and TRBJ1-3; D ambiguous. Trimming stripped 0 bases from V and 4 bases from J, with 16 bases between. The CDR3 contains 17 residues. Germline V gene lookup returns CDR1 PRHDT and CDR2 FYEKMQ (reference sequence). CDR3 DNA: TGTGCCAGCAGCTTAGGCCGGGATATCTCGGGAGGAAACACCATATATTTT. Translation: CASSLGRDISGGNTIYF.

The chain joins TRBV7-2 to TRBJ2-7; 11 bases are shared with TRBD1. Germline values: CDR1 SGHTA, CDR2 FQGNSA. The CDR3 sequence is 15 residues long. V trimming: 5 bases; J trimming: 2 bases; junction bases outside the gene matches: 5. The CDR3 region has the DNA TGTGCCAGCAGCAGTCCGGGACAGGGGGCCTACGAGCAGTACTTC. Protein sequence: CASSSPGQGAYEQYF. Complete variable domain (other parts from reference TRBV7-2 and TRBJ2-7): GAGVSQSPSNKVTEKGKDVELRCDPISGHTALYWYRQSLGQGLEFLIYFQGNSAPDKSGLPSDRFSAERTGGSVSTLTIQRTQQEDSAVYLCASSSPGQGAYEQYFGPGTRLTVT.

The chain joins TRBV3-1 (or the pseudogene TRBV3-2) to TRBJ1-6; 9 bases agree with TRBD1. With V trimmed by 6 bases and J by 9 bases, 15 bases remained unmatched. Germline assignment: CDR1 LGHDT and CDR2 YNNKEL (reference sequence). The CDR3 has 17 amino acids. The CDR3 reads CASSIGTGSLFVSPLHF. The CDR3 nucleotides are TGTGCCAGCAGTATAGGGACAGGGTCGCTATTTGTTTCACCCCTCCACTTT.

CDR3: CASSYLGGNTEAFF. As DNA, the CDR3 is TGTGCCAGCAGTTACCTCGGAGGGAACACTGAAGCTTTCTTT. The V gene is TRBV6-5, the J gene TRBJ1-1; no firm D call. This CDR3 contains 14 residues. V was cut by 2 bases and J by 1 base, with 8 bases left in between. The germline V gene encodes CDR1 MNHEY and CDR2 SVGAGI.

The V gene is TRBV10-1, the J gene TRBJ1-6; D is uncertain. Trimming stripped 3 bases from V and 0 bases from J, with 6 bases between. The CDR3 covers 15 residues. Looked up from germline, CDR1 is WNHNN and CDR2 is SYGVQD (reference sequence). The CDR3 nucleotides are TGCGCCAGCAGTGATTCGAGCTCCTATAATTCACCCCTCCACTTT. Translated, it gives CASSDSSSYNSPLHF.

V and J are TRBV20-1 and TRBJ2-1; D ambiguous. The CDR3 has 11 amino acids. Looked up from germline, CDR1 is DFQATT and CDR2 is SNEGSKA (reference sequence). With 3 bases removed from V and 8 bases from J, the gap between germline ends came to 8 bases. CDR3 sequence (DNA): TGCAGTGCTAGGTATCAATATGAGCAGTTCTTC. This gives the protein CSARYQYEQFF.

The chain is built from TRBV12-3 or TRBV12-4 and TRBJ2-7, with D possibly called TRBD1 or TRBD2 (5 bases each). The CDR3 is 13 amino acids. Trimming removed 7 bases from V and 6 bases from J, with 16 bases in between. CDR3 in amino acids: CASTSIGDGEQYF. The DNA for the CDR3 is TGTGCCAGCACCTCCATAGGGGACGGCGAGCAGTACTTC.

The chain is built from TRBV18 and TRBJ1-1; maybe TRBD1 (5 bases). The CDR3 is made up of 13 amino acids. V gave up 6 bases and J gave up 1 base, with 9 bases separating them. Germline lookup yields CDR1 KGHSH and CDR2 LQKENI. The CDR3 DNA follows: TGTGCCAGCTCCAAAACAGGGAACACTGAAGCTTTCTTT. This translates into CASSKTGNTEAFF.

To note about this clone: The germline gene is not matched at one end of the junction; a read error may be the cause. The CDR3 reads CASSAQTGPYEQHF. The CDR3, as DNA: TGCGCCAGCAGCGCCCAGACAGGGCCCTACGAGCAGCACTTC. The gene calls are TRBV5-1 and TRBJ2-7; TRBD1 aligns across 7 bases. CDR1 SGHRS and CDR2 YFSETQ come from the germline V gene. The CDR3 runs to 14 residues.

The chain carries TRBV10-3 and TRBJ2-1, with D possibly TRBD1 on 7 matching bases. The V end lost 0 bases, the J end lost 7 bases, and 16 bases lay between the germline ends. The germline CDR1 and CDR2 sequences are ENHRY and SYGVKD. CDR3 length equals 16 residues. In DNA form, the CDR3 reads TGTGCCATCAGTGAGTCGAGAGGGGGGACAGCGAATGAGCAGTTCTTC. Its protein is CAISESRGGTANEQFF.

The chain carries TRBV4-1 and TRBJ2-5, with D possibly being TRBD1 or TRBD2 (6 bases each). V lost 3 bases to trimming and J lost 1 base, with 18 bases between them. Germline V CDR1 and CDR2: MGHRA, YSYEKL. This CDR3 contains 17 residues. The CDR3 bases are TGCGCCAGCAGCCACCTTAGTAGGGGGGAGCCCCAAGAGACCCAGTACTTC. Translating it yields CASSHLSRGEPQETQYF.

Of note for this clone: Other DNA sequences in the same sample also yield this CDR3. The chain carries TRBV4-2 and TRBJ1-1; D is undetermined. The CDR3 is 13 residues long. Germline values: CDR1 LGHNA, CDR2 YNFKEQ. V lost 4 bases and J lost 2, with 8 bases in between. The CDR3 protein is CASSPSENTEAFF. The CDR3 nucleotides read TGTGCCAGCAGCCCTTCGGAAAACACTGAAGCTTTCTTT.

The CDR3 sequence: CASSLAGQGINTGELFF. The CDR3 DNA reads as TGTGCCAGCAGCTTGGCAGGACAGGGTATTAACACCGGGGAGCTGTTTTTT. The gene calls are TRBV5-4 and TRBJ2-2, with 8 positions matching TRBD1. Per the germline V gene, CDR1 is SGHNT and CDR2 is YYREEE (reference sequence). The CDR3 covers 17 residues. J gave up 2 bases and V 0 bases, and 6 bases lay outside the gene matches.

This chain uses TRBV7-2 with TRBJ2-1, with a possible D match to TRBD2 (5 bases). The ends were cut back, 1 base at V and 0 bases at J, with 7 bases in the middle. CDR1 is SGHTA and CDR2 is FQGNSA in the germline V gene. This CDR3 is built from 15 residues. CDR3 loop: CASSLDGSSYNEQFF. The CDR3 DNA reads as TGTGCCAGCAGCTTAGATGGGAGCTCCTACAATGAGCAGTTCTTC.

The rearrangement joins TRBV9 to TRBJ2-5; the match to TRBD2 covers 10 bases. This CDR3 has 16 amino acids. V was clipped by 2 bases and J by 1 base; unmatched bases: 5. Germline CDR1 SGDLS, CDR2 YYNGEE. The CDR3 DNA sequence: TGTGCCAGCAGCGTTGGGACTAGCGTTGGCCAAGAGACCCAGTACTTC. The encoded protein is CASSVGTSVGQETQYF.

This rearrangement joins TRBV1 to TRBJ2-1; the table gives TRBD2 as D, unverified against the DNA. TRBV1 is termed a pseudogene. CDR3 length: 18 amino acids. The CDR3 sequence: CTSSLSGPIPRSYNEQFF. The CDR3 nucleotides read TGCACCAGCAGCCTTAGCGGCCCCATTCCTCGCTCCTACAATGAGCAGTTCTTC.

The chain carries TRBV7-2 and TRBJ1-5; no reliable D call. Trimming took off 9 bases at V and 3 bases at J, with 15 bases between the two ends. From germline, CDR1 is SGHTA and CDR2 FQGNSA. The CDR3 totals 14 residues. CDR3 sequence reads: CASGDVSNNQPQHF. The CDR3 DNA follows: TGTGCCAGTGGGGATGTCAGCAACAATCAGCCCCAGCATTTT.

This rearrangement joins TRBV2 to TRBJ2-1; the match to TRBD2 covers 8 bases. V lost 6 bases and J lost 5; bases outside the gene matches: 9. There are 15 residues in the CDR3. The germline V gene encodes CDR1 SNHLY and CDR2 FYNNEI. The CDR3 coding sequence is TGTGCCAGCAGGGGACTAGTGGTGCGGGACAATGAGCAGTTCTTC. Amino acids: CASRGLVVRDNEQFF.

This clone appeared once. The chain recombines TRBV6-5 with TRBJ2-5, with D possibly being TRBD1 (6 bases). The germline CDR1 and CDR2 sequences are MNHEY and SVGAGI. Trimming removed 7 bases at V and 4 bases at J, with 19 bases between. This CDR3 contains 15 residues. CDR3 sequence: CASIEGPGVGETQYF. CDR3 sequence (DNA): TGTGCCAGCATCGAAGGGCCAGGGGTGGGAGAGACCCAGTACTTC.